The 14 T cell receptor beta chains below come from one sample, sequenced in a study of graft-versus-host responses after intestinal transplantation. Profiled with immunoSEQ multiplex PCR; TCRdb holds only in-frame clones, not every one. Here the sample spans more than 10,000 clones, approximately 31% being singletons. The sample consisted of alloreactive CD4+ T cells from a mixed lymphocyte reaction culture, taken before transplantation. Indicated subset: CFSE-low proliferating T cells sorted from roughly 6-day pre-transplant mixed lymphocyte reaction (GvH or HvG direction). The receptors here all came from a human patient who was an organ donor for intestinal transplantation.

The CDR3 loop reads CAWERQIYEQYF. As DNA, the CDR3 is TGTGCCTGGGAGCGGCAGATCTACGAGCAGTACTTC. The V and J genes are TRBV30 and TRBJ2-7; D possibly corresponds to TRBD2 (5 bases). V lost 5 bases and J lost 3, with 11 bases in between. Germline V lookup: CDR1 GTSNPN, CDR2 SVGIG (reference sequence). This CDR3 is 12 amino acids long.

V and J are TRBV4-1 and TRBJ2-7; weak D call: TRBD2 (6 bases). The CDR3 covers 15 residues. V lost 2 bases and J 2 bases, leaving 13 bases between the germline ends. Germline V CDR1 and CDR2: MGHRA, YSYEKL. Written as DNA, the CDR3 is TGCGCCAGCAGCCAAACCGGGACTCCACCCTACGAGCAGTACTTC. Translated, it gives CASSQTGTPPYEQYF.

This clone is medium-sized (0.01 to 0.1%) within its sample. The chain joins TRBV19 to TRBJ1-5; TRBD1 matches at 8 bases. The CDR3 has 15 amino acids. CDR1 is LNHDA and CDR2 is SQIVND in the germline V gene (reference sequence). With V trimmed by 3 bases and J by 8 bases, 9 bases remained unmatched. For the CDR3, the DNA is TGTGCCAGTAGTATCGGAGCAGGGGGCTCCAAGCCCCAGCATTTT. It codes for CASSIGAGGSKPQHF.

This chain joins TRBV4-1 and TRBJ1-2, with a weak D call TRBD1 (6 bases). The V end was cut by 1 base, the J end by 4 bases, with 10 bases between. CDR3 length: 14 residues. CDR1 MGHRA and CDR2 YSYEKL come from the germline V gene. The CDR3, as DNA: TGCGCCAGCAGCCAAGCGGGACAAGTCTATGGCTACACCTTC. This gives the protein CASSQAGQVYGYTF.

This chain links TRBV2 with TRBJ1-5, with no clear D. The germline V gene has CDR1 SNHLY and CDR2 FYNNEI. The CDR3 spans 17 residues. The ends were cut back, 0 bases at V and 1 base at J, with 13 bases in the middle. Here the CDR3 reads CASSEAVSSFSNQPQHF. The DNA for the CDR3 is TGTGCCAGCAGTGAAGCCGTTTCGAGTTTCAGCAATCAGCCCCAGCATTTT.

This clone was counted once. A clone one base away is much larger, so this may be a read error. V is TRBV5-1 and J is TRBJ1-1; 8 bases are a match to TRBD1. Germline loops: CDR1 SGHRS, CDR2 YFSETQ. The length of the CDR3 is 14 residues. V was pared by 4 bases and J by 4 bases, with 6 bases of the junction left unmatched. CDR3 nucleotides: TGCGCCAGCAGCAAACAGGGGGGAAGCACTGAAGCTTTCTTT. Its protein is CASSKQGGSTEAFF.

The chain couples TRBV7-9 to TRBJ2-1; 7 bases align to TRBD1. In germline, CDR1 is SEHNR, CDR2 FQNEAQ (reference sequence). The J segment lost 1 base and the V segment lost 8 bases, leaving 11 bases of the junction unmatched. The CDR3 covers 16 residues. CDR3: CASDTGALQSYNEQFF. The CDR3 nucleotides read TGTGCCAGCGATACAGGGGCCCTCCAATCCTACAATGAGCAGTTCTTC.

Sample share makes this clone medium-sized. V and J are TRBV11-2 and TRBJ2-7, with D possibly TRBD1 on 5 matching bases. CDR1 SGHAT and CDR2 FQNNGV come from the germline V gene. Trimming removed 2 bases at V and 4 bases at J, with 6 bases between. The CDR3 consists of 12 residues. The CDR3: CASSLQGYEQYF. CDR3 nucleotides: TGTGCCAGCAGCTTACAGGGTTACGAGCAGTACTTC.

The J gene is TRBJ2-1, the V gene TRBV7-2, with 7 nucleotides matching TRBD2. With 1 base clipped from V and 0 bases from J, the junction kept 6 bases outside the gene matches. Germline values: CDR1 SGHTA, CDR2 FQGNSA. This CDR3 spans 17 amino acids. The CDR3 DNA follows: TGTGCCAGCAGCTTAGTAAGCGGGGCCCCCTCCTACAATGAGCAGTTCTTC. As protein: CASSLVSGAPSYNEQFF.

In its sample, this clone was seen a few times. The genes are TRBV27 and TRBJ2-5, with TRBD2 matching 12 bases. The CDR3 is 13 residues long. V dropped 5 bases and J dropped 9; count of bases not matched to a gene: 4. Germline CDR1 and CDR2: MNHEY and SMNVEV (reference sequence). In DNA, the CDR3 is TGTGCCAGCAGTACTAGCGGGGGGCCCTCCCAGTACTTC. Amino acid sequence: CASSTSGGPSQYF.

A few counts support this clone. This rearrangement joins TRBV18 to TRBJ2-7; D may be TRBD1 (6 bases). V lost 2 bases and J 6 bases, leaving 11 bases between the germline ends. Germline values: CDR1 KGHSH, CDR2 LQKENI. This CDR3 contains 13 residues. The DNA of the CDR3 is TGTGCCAGCTCACCAGGATCACAGGGCGAGCAGTACTTC. Encoded protein: CASSPGSQGEQYF.

As for this clone: The same CDR3 arises from other DNA sequences in this sample as well. This chain uses TRBV5-1 with TRBJ1-1; a possible D gene is TRBD1 (6 bases). V lost 0 bases to trimming and J lost 5 bases, with 8 bases between them. Germline V gives CDR1 SGHRS, CDR2 YFSETQ. There are 13 residues in the CDR3. CDR3 sequence: CASSLEQGTEAFF. The CDR3 DNA reads TGCGCCAGCAGCTTGGAACAGGGAACTGAAGCTTTCTTT.

V usage is TRBV19 and J usage is TRBJ2-7; D is perhaps TRBD2 (7 bases). This CDR3 comprises 16 residues. Germline assignment: CDR1 LNHDA and CDR2 SQIVND (reference sequence). V shed 7 bases and J shed 3 bases, with 22 bases lying between them. CDR3 DNA sequence: TGTGCCAGTAATCCGGGGGGCCGAGTGGCTAACTACGAGCAGTACTTC. Protein sequence: CASNPGGRVANYEQYF.

This clone turned up a few times. The V gene is TRBV5-6, the J gene TRBJ2-1; no firm D call. V dropped 0 bases and J dropped 5 bases, with 6 bases sitting between them. This CDR3 is built from 13 residues. The germline CDR1 and CDR2 sequences are SGHDT and YYEEEE. CDR3 DNA sequence: TGTGCCAGCAGCTTGGTGTTAAACAATGAGCAGTTCTTC. It yields the protein CASSLVLNNEQFF.